These T cell receptor beta chains were read from a single sample in a study of early T cells in non-severe SARS-CoV-2 infection. One entry per CDR3 protein, called by TCRdb with MiXCR from the 5' RACE reads. Among around 93,000 distinct CDR3 sequences listed, 12% were seen once. Sequenced material: whole blood, taken at baseline. The origin of the receptors is an adult who was a healthcare worker with PCR-confirmed SARS-CoV-2 infection or an uninfected control (not recorded which). Each CDR3 is given with its conserved first and last residue. D genes are given only for firm matches. Size values are once, few and many counts, or a class for expanded clones, and some rows have none.

d_call,clone_size,j_call,v_call,cdr3_aa
.,many,TRBJ2-2,TRBV28,CASSFGLYTGELFF
.,.,TRBJ1-1,TRBV28,CASSLDSMGSRTEAFF
.,many,TRBJ2-7,TRBV7-6,CASSHDVSYEQYF
TRBD2,many,TRBJ2-2,TRBV12-5,CASGRGREASGELFF
TRBD1,.,TRBJ2-5,TRBV18,CASSPAPPRTGQETQYF
.,few,TRBJ2-3,TRBV24-1,CATSDSGIQKDTQYF
TRBD1,few,TRBJ1-1,TRBV12-3/TRBV12-4,CASRWDSLNTEAFF
.,few,TRBJ1-6,TRBV7-7,CASSLSLVAVDSPLHF
.,.,TRBJ2-2,TRBV7-9,CASSSEGTGELFF
.,many,TRBJ2-1,TRBV7-3,CASSSRGPGNEQFF
.,few,TRBJ2-1,TRBV5-4,CASSPRDKIYNEQFF
.,few,TRBJ1-2,TRBV5-4,CASSPDRQALRGYTF
.,.,TRBJ1-1,TRBV7-9,CASSFEVGTEAFF
.,.,TRBJ2-2,TRBV7-9,CASSRAGRANTGELFF
TRBD2,many,TRBJ2-1,TRBV5-1,CASSWGSASGPYNEQFF
.,.,TRBJ2-4,TRBV11-2,CASSLPGKNIQYF